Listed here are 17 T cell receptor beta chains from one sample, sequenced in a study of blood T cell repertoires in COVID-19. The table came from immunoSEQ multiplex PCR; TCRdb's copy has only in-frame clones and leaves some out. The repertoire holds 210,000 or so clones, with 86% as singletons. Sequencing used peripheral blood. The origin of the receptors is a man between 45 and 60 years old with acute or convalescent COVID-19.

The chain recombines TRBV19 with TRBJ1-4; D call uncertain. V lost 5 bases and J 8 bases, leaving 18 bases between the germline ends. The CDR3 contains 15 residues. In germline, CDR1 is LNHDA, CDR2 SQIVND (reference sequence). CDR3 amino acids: CASSSPSGIQEKLFF. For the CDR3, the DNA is TGTGCCAGTAGTTCCCCATCGGGAATTCAGGAAAAACTGTTTTTT.

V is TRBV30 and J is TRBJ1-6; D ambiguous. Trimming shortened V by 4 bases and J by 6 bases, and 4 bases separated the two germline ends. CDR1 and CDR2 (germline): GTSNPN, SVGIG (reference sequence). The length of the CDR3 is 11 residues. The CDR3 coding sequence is TGTGCCTGGAACTTTAATTCACCCCTCCACTTT. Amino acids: CAWNFNSPLHF.

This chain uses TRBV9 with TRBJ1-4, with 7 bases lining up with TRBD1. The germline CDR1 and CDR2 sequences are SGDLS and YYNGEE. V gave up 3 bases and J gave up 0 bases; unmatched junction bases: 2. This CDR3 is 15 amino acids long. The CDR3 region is CASSAQGATNEKLFF. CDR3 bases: TGTGCCAGCAGCGCCCAGGGGGCAACTAATGAAAAACTGTTTTTT.

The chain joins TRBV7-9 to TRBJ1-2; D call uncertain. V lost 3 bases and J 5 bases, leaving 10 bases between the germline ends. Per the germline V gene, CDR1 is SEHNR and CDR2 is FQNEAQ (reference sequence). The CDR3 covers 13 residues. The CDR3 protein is CASSFNTEYGYTF. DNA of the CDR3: TGTGCCAGCAGCTTTAACACGGAGTATGGCTACACCTTC.

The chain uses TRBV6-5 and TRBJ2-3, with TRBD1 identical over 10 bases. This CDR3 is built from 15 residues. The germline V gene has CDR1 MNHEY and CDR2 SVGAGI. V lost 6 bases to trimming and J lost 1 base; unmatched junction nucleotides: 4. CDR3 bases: TGTGCCAGCAGCCTCGGGACAGGGGGCACAGATACGCAGTATTTT. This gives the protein CASSLGTGGTDTQYF.

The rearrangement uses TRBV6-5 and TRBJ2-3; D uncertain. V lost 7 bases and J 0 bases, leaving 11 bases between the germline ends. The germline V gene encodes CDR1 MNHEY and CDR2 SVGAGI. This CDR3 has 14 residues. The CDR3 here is CASTVSTSTDTQYF. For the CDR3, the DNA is TGTGCCAGCACCGTGAGTACTAGCACAGATACGCAGTATTTT.

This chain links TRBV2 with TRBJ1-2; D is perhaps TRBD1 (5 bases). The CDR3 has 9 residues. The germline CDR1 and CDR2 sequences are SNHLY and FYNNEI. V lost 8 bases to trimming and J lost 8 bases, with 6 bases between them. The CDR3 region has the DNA TGTGCCAGCGGGGGGGGCTACACCTTC. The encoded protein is CASGGGYTF.

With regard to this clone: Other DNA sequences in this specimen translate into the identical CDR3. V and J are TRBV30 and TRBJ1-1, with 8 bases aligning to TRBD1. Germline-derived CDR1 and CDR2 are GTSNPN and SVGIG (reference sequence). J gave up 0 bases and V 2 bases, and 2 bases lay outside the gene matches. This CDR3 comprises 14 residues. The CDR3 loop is CAWSPDRVNTEAFF. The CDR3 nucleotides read TGTGCCTGGAGTCCGGACAGGGTGAACACTGAAGCTTTCTTT.

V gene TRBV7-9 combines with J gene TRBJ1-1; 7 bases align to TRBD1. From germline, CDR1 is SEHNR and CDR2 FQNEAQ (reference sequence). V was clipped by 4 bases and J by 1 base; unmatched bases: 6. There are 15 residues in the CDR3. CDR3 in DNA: TGTGCCAGCAGCTCCTCGACAGGGAGGAACACTGAAGCTTTCTTT. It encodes CASSSSTGRNTEAFF. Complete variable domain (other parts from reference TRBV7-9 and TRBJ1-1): DTGVSQNPRHKITKRGQNVTFRCDPISEHNRLYWYRQTLGQGPEFLTYFQNEAQLEKSRLLSDRFSAERPKGSFSTLEIQRTEQGDSAMYLCASSSSTGRNTEAFFGQGTRLTVV.

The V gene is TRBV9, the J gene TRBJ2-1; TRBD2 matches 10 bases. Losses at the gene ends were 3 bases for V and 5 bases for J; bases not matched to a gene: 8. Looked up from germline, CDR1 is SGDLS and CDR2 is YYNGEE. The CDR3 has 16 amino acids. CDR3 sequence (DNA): TGTGCCAGCAGCGCACACAGCGGGGGGGTGAACAATGAGCAGTTCTTC. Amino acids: CASSAHSGGVNNEQFF.

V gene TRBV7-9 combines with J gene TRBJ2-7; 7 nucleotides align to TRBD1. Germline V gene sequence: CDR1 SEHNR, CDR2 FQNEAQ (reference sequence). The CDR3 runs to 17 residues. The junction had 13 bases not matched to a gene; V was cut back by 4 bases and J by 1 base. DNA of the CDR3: TGTGCCAGCAGCTCCCGCACAGGGGCAGGACCGTCCTACGAGCAGTACTTC. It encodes CASSSRTGAGPSYEQYF.

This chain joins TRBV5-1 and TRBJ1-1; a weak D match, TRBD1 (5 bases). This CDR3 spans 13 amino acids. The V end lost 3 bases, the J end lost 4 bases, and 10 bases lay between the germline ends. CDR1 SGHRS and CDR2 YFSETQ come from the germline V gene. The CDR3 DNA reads TGCGCCAGCAGCTCGGCAGGGTTCACTGAAGCTTTCTTT. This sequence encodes CASSSAGFTEAFF.

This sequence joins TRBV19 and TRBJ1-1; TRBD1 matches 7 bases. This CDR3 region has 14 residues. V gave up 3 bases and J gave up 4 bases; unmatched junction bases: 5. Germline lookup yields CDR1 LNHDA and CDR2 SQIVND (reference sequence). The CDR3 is CASSISGGSTEAFF. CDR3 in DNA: TGTGCCAGTAGTATTTCAGGGGGAAGCACTGAAGCTTTCTTT.

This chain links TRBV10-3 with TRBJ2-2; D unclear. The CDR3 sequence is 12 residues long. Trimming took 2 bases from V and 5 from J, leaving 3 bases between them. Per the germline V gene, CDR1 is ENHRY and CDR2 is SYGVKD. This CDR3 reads CAISEETGELFF. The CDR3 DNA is TGTGCCATCAGTGAGGAGACCGGGGAGCTGTTTTTT.

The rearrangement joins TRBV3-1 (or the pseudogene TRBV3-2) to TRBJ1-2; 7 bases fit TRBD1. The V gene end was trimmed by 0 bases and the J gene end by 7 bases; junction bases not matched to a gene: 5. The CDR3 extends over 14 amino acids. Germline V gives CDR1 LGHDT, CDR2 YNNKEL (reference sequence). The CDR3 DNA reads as TGTGCCAGCAGCCAAGAGGGGTACAGGGGTGGCTACACCTTC. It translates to CASSQEGYRGGYTF.

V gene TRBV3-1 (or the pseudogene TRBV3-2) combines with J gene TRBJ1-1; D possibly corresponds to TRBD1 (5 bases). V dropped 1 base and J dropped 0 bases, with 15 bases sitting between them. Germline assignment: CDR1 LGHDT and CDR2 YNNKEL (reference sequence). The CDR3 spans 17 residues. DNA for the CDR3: TGTGCCAGCAGCCAAGGTGCGGGGCGGTCGATGAACACTGAAGCTTTCTTT. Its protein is CASSQGAGRSMNTEAFF.

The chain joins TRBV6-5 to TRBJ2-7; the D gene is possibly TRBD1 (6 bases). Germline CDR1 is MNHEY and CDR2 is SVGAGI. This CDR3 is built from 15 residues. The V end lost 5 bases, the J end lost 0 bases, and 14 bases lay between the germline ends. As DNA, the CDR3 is TGTGCCAGCAGTCCGACAGGATCAAGCTCCTACGAGCAGTACTTC. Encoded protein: CASSPTGSSSYEQYF.